This T cell receptor beta chain was obtained from a study of PD-1 blockade in classical Hodgkin lymphoma. Sample share makes this clone medium-sized. Time point indicated: cycle 4 day 1 (C4D1), after around six weeks of nivolumab. Relapse was seen in all patients after autologous stem cell transplantation, and brentuximab vedotin exposure was variable. The table came from immunoSEQ multiplex PCR; TCRdb's copy has only in-frame clones and leaves some out. This table holds under 45,000 clones, around 64% found once. This CDR3 contains 12 residues. The V segment lost 10 bases and the J segment 4 bases; nucleotides outside the gene matches: 4. Per the germline V gene, CDR1 is ENHRY and CDR2 is SYGVKD.

Sequenced here: peripheral blood mononuclear cells (PBMCs), sampled before the fourth cycle of nivolumab. The V gene is TRBV10-3, the J gene TRBJ2-7, with 10 bases identical to TRBD2. The source is a human donor with classical Hodgkin lymphoma. Written as DNA, the CDR3 is TGTGCCACTAGCGGGGGTTCTTACGAGCAGTACTTC. This sequence encodes CATSGGSYEQYF.